This is a list of T cell receptor beta chains from one sample in a study of OX40 agonist ivuxolimab in advanced cancers. The table came from immunoSEQ multiplex PCR; TCRdb's copy has only in-frame clones and leaves some out. This table holds approximately 77,000 clones, about 89% found once. This specimen was CD4+ or CD8+ T cells sorted from blood, taken in a trial of the OX40 agonist ivuxolimab. The receptors stem from an adult with an advanced solid tumor such as melanoma, head and neck, liver or kidney cancer. Each CDR3 is given with its conserved first and last residue. D genes are given only for firm matches. The listing skips clone size in some rows; elsewhere it reads once, few, many or a size class.

v_gene: TRBV13; abundance: -; j_gene: TRBJ2-2; d_gene: -; CDR3nt: TGTGCCAGCAGCTTGGGACCGACGGGCCGGGAGCTGTTTTTT; CDR3aa: CASSLGPTGRELFF
v_gene: TRBV15; abundance: -; j_gene: TRBJ2-5; d_gene: -; CDR3nt: TGTGCCACCAGCAGAGTCCGGGCCACCCTTGAGGCGACCCAGTACTTC; CDR3aa: CATSRVRATLEATQYF
v_gene: TRBV11-2; abundance: -; j_gene: TRBJ1-2; d_gene: TRBD1; CDR3nt: TGTGCCAGCAGCTTAGGGACAGGGGGCGGAAACTATGGCTACACCTTC; CDR3aa: CASSLGTGGGNYGYTF
v_gene: TRBV27; abundance: -; j_gene: TRBJ1-1; d_gene: -; CDR3nt: TGTGCCAGCAGAGGACGGGCTAACACTGAAGCTTTCTTT; CDR3aa: CASRGRANTEAFF
v_gene: TRBV28; abundance: -; j_gene: TRBJ2-7; d_gene: -; CDR3nt: TGTGCCAGCAGTTTGTTTTCGAACGAGCAGTACTTC; CDR3aa: CASSLFSNEQYF
v_gene: TRBV9; abundance: once; j_gene: TRBJ1-3; d_gene: -; CDR3nt: TGTGCCAGCAGCCCCTCTGGAAACACCATATATTTT; CDR3aa: CASSPSGNTIYF
v_gene: TRBV4-3; abundance: -; j_gene: TRBJ2-1; d_gene: -; CDR3nt: TGCGCCAGCAGCCAAACACGGGGCCATGAGCAGTTCTTC; CDR3aa: CASSQTRGHEQFF
v_gene: TRBV19; abundance: -; j_gene: TRBJ2-7; d_gene: TRBD1; CDR3nt: TGTGCCACCGTCTCGGACAGGGGAAGATACGAGCAGTACTTC; CDR3aa: CATVSDRGRYEQYF
v_gene: TRBV11-2; abundance: -; j_gene: TRBJ2-1; d_gene: TRBD2; CDR3nt: TGTGCCAGCAGCTTGGAGACTAGCGGGAGTTATGAGCAGTTCTTC; CDR3aa: CASSLETSGSYEQFF
v_gene: TRBV5-6; abundance: -; j_gene: TRBJ2-7; d_gene: -; CDR3nt: TGTGCCAGCAGCTTTAGGCGGCAGCCCTACGAGCAGTACTTC; CDR3aa: CASSFRRQPYEQYF
v_gene: TRBV6-6; abundance: -; j_gene: TRBJ2-5; d_gene: TRBD1; CDR3nt: TGTGCCAGCAGCCCCTGGACAGGAGCGTACCAAGAGACCCAGTACTTC; CDR3aa: CASSPWTGAYQETQYF
v_gene: TRBV9; abundance: -; j_gene: TRBJ2-7; d_gene: TRBD1; CDR3nt: TGTGCCAGCAGCGTAGCGGGACAGGTCTACGAGCAGTACTTC; CDR3aa: CASSVAGQVYEQYF
v_gene: TRBV7-9; abundance: few; j_gene: TRBJ2-1; d_gene: -; CDR3nt: TGTGCCAGCAACTCCGGCAATGAGCAGTTCTTC; CDR3aa: CASNSGNEQFF
v_gene: TRBV19; abundance: -; j_gene: TRBJ2-7; d_gene: TRBD1; CDR3nt: TGTGCCAGTAGTATGGGGACAGGGGTTGGCTACGAGCAGTACTTC; CDR3aa: CASSMGTGVGYEQYF
v_gene: TRBV4-2; abundance: once; j_gene: TRBJ2-7; d_gene: -; CDR3nt: TGTGCCAGCAGCCAAATAAGCTCAGCTAGCTACGAGCAGTACTTC; CDR3aa: CASSQISSASYEQYF
v_gene: TRBV7-2; abundance: -; j_gene: TRBJ2-7; d_gene: -; CDR3nt: TGTGCCAGCAGCATAAGCGGGTGGAGCTCCTACGAGCAGTACTTC; CDR3aa: CASSISGWSSYEQYF
v_gene: TRBV5-1; abundance: -; j_gene: TRBJ2-1; d_gene: -; CDR3nt: TGCGCCAGCAGCTTGGACGGTGAGCAGTTCTTC; CDR3aa: CASSLDGEQFF
v_gene: TRBV28; abundance: -; j_gene: TRBJ2-7; d_gene: -; CDR3nt: TGTGCCAGCAGTTTCGGTGGGCGCCCCGGGGAGTACTTC; CDR3aa: CASSFGGRPGEYF
v_gene: TRBV19; abundance: -; j_gene: TRBJ2-4; d_gene: TRBD1; CDR3nt: TGTGCCAGTAGTACTCACAGGGGGCTCGAGGGGGACATTCAGTACTTC; CDR3aa: CASSTHRGLEGDIQYF
v_gene: TRBV28; abundance: -; j_gene: TRBJ2-7; d_gene: TRBD2; CDR3nt: TGTGCCAGCAGCCAATCCAATAGCGGGAACTACGAGCAGTACTTC; CDR3aa: CASSQSNSGNYEQYF
v_gene: TRBV4-3; abundance: few; j_gene: TRBJ1-1; d_gene: -; CDR3nt: TGCGCCAGCAGCCAAGATTCGCGAAACCCCCCTCAAGCTTTCTTT; CDR3aa: CASSQDSRNPPQAFF
v_gene: TRBV4-1; abundance: -; j_gene: TRBJ2-7; d_gene: TRBD2; CDR3nt: TGCGCCAGCAGCCGCTGGACTAGCGGGAGGTCTCAGTCTTACGAGCAGTACTTC; CDR3aa: CASSRWTSGRSQSYEQYF
v_gene: TRBV5-1; abundance: -; j_gene: TRBJ1-3; d_gene: -; CDR3nt: TGCGCCAGCAGCTCGATGGACGACTCTGGAAACACCATATATTTT; CDR3aa: CASSSMDDSGNTIYF
v_gene: TRBV13; abundance: -; j_gene: TRBJ2-7; d_gene: -; CDR3nt: TGTGCCAGCACCAAGGGGTTTAGCTCCTACGAGCAGTACTTC; CDR3aa: CASTKGFSSYEQYF
v_gene: TRBV7-2; abundance: -; j_gene: TRBJ2-7; d_gene: -; CDR3nt: TGTGCCAGCAGTCCAACCCCCTTCCTCCGCACTTCCCACGAGCAGTACTTC; CDR3aa: CASSPTPFLRTSHEQYF
v_gene: TRBV4-3; abundance: -; j_gene: TRBJ1-3; d_gene: -; CDR3nt: TGCGCCAGCAGCCCACAGGAAGCTGGAAACACCATATATTTT; CDR3aa: CASSPQEAGNTIYF
v_gene: TRBV27; abundance: -; j_gene: TRBJ2-3; d_gene: TRBD1; CDR3nt: TGTGCCAGCAGTTCCATGACAGGGGGCGGCACAGATACGCAGTATTTT; CDR3aa: CASSSMTGGGTDTQYF
v_gene: TRBV4-2; abundance: -; j_gene: TRBJ2-1; d_gene: -; CDR3nt: TGTGCCAGCAGCCAAGATTTACAGTTTAGCTCCTACAATGAGCAGTTCTTC; CDR3aa: CASSQDLQFSSYNEQFF
v_gene: TRBV9; abundance: once; j_gene: TRBJ1-1; d_gene: -; CDR3nt: TGTGCCAGCAGCGATGGTATGATGAACACTGAAGCTTTCTTT; CDR3aa: CASSDGMMNTEAFF
v_gene: TRBV4-2; abundance: -; j_gene: TRBJ2-1; d_gene: TRBD2; CDR3nt: TGTGCCAGCAGCCCCACTCGATGGTCGACTAGCGGGAGTACCGATGAGCAGTTCTTC; CDR3aa: CASSPTRWSTSGSTDEQFF
v_gene: TRBV11-2; abundance: -; j_gene: TRBJ2-7; d_gene: -; CDR3nt: TGTGCCAGCAGCTTGGGGGGTGCTAGTCTGAGTGAGCAGTACTTC; CDR3aa: CASSLGGASLSEQYF
v_gene: TRBV5-6; abundance: -; j_gene: TRBJ1-5; d_gene: -; CDR3nt: TGTGCCAGCAGCTTGGAGGGCGGCAATCAGCCCCAGCATTTT; CDR3aa: CASSLEGGNQPQHF
v_gene: TRBV7-3; abundance: -; j_gene: TRBJ2-3; d_gene: TRBD1; CDR3nt: TGTGCCAGCAGCTCGACAGGGGGACGCACAGATACGCAGTATTTT; CDR3aa: CASSSTGGRTDTQYF
v_gene: TRBV6-1; abundance: -; j_gene: TRBJ1-3; d_gene: -; CDR3nt: TGTGCCAGCAGTGAAGAAGTTAACCCGGATGGCACCATATATTTT; CDR3aa: CASSEEVNPDGTIYF
v_gene: TRBV11-3; abundance: -; j_gene: TRBJ1-4; d_gene: TRBD1; CDR3nt: TGTGCCAGCAGCTTAGTGCACAGGGGAGAGAACGAAAAACTGTTTTTT; CDR3aa: CASSLVHRGENEKLFF
v_gene: TRBV6-5; abundance: -; j_gene: TRBJ2-5; d_gene: -; CDR3nt: TGTGCCAGCAGTTACCTTAGTAGGCAAGAGACCCAGTACTTC; CDR3aa: CASSYLSRQETQYF
v_gene: TRBV28; abundance: -; j_gene: TRBJ2-7; d_gene: TRBD1; CDR3nt: TGTGCCAGCAGTTTTCTGACAGGGGCCGACTACGAGCAGTACTTC; CDR3aa: CASSFLTGADYEQYF
v_gene: TRBV4-3; abundance: -; j_gene: TRBJ2-5; d_gene: -; CDR3nt: TGCGCCAGCAGCCAAGATTCTTATGGAGGCTTGGAGACCCAGTACTTC; CDR3aa: CASSQDSYGGLETQYF
v_gene: TRBV6-4; abundance: few; j_gene: TRBJ2-6; d_gene: -; CDR3nt: TGTGCCAGCAGTGACTCTAGCTCTGGGGCCAACGTCCTGACTTTC; CDR3aa: CASSDSSSGANVLTF
v_gene: TRBV6-1; abundance: few; j_gene: TRBJ2-2; d_gene: -; CDR3nt: TGTGCCAGCAGTGACCGGCTAGAATCCGGGGAGCTGTTTTTT; CDR3aa: CASSDRLESGELFF
v_gene: TRBV6-5; abundance: -; j_gene: TRBJ1-1; d_gene: TRBD1; CDR3nt: TGTGCCAGCAGTTCCCACCGACAGGGGCTGAAGACTGAAGCTTTCTTT; CDR3aa: CASSSHRQGLKTEAFF
v_gene: TRBV9; abundance: once; j_gene: TRBJ1-2; d_gene: -; CDR3nt: TGTGCCAGCAGCGGGGCCGATTGGGAAGGACGCTATGGCTACACCTTC; CDR3aa: CASSGADWEGRYGYTF
v_gene: TRBV28; abundance: -; j_gene: TRBJ1-1; d_gene: -; CDR3nt: TGTGCCAGCAGTCCCGGACAGCACATGAACACTGAAGCTTTCTTT; CDR3aa: CASSPGQHMNTEAFF
v_gene: TRBV9; abundance: -; j_gene: TRBJ2-7; d_gene: -; CDR3nt: TGTGCCAGTAGTACTGGGGACGTATACTACGAGCAGTACTTC; CDR3aa: CASSTGDVYYEQYF
v_gene: TRBV6-5; abundance: -; j_gene: TRBJ2-3; d_gene: -; CDR3nt: TGTGCCAGCAGTGACAGGACAGAGGGTGAGGAGTATTTT; CDR3aa: CASSDRTEGEEYF
v_gene: TRBV7-8; abundance: -; j_gene: TRBJ1-5; d_gene: TRBD1; CDR3nt: TGTGCCAGCAGCGACTCCGGACAGGGTAGCAATCAGCCCCAGCATTTT; CDR3aa: CASSDSGQGSNQPQHF
v_gene: TRBV5-1; abundance: -; j_gene: TRBJ1-2; d_gene: -; CDR3nt: TGCGCCAGCAGCTTAACACTCCTTGAGGGCTACACCTTC; CDR3aa: CASSLTLLEGYTF
v_gene: TRBV11-3; abundance: once; j_gene: TRBJ2-7; d_gene: TRBD1; CDR3nt: TGTGCCAGCAGCTTAGATGGTGGACAGGGATACGAGCAGTACTTC; CDR3aa: CASSLDGGQGYEQYF
v_gene: TRBV6-6; abundance: -; j_gene: TRBJ1-2; d_gene: -; CDR3nt: TGTGCCAGCACCGACGCCGGAGCTGCTACGCGGGGCTACACCTTC; CDR3aa: CASTDAGAATRGYTF
v_gene: TRBV28; abundance: -; j_gene: TRBJ2-7; d_gene: -; CDR3nt: TGTGCCAGCAGTATGTACTCCGGGACGGAATCCTACGAGCAGTACTTC; CDR3aa: CASSMYSGTESYEQYF
v_gene: TRBV5-4; abundance: -; j_gene: TRBJ1-1; d_gene: TRBD1; CDR3nt: TGTGCCAGCAGCCCTCGCAACGCACAGGGGGCAGGAGAAGCTTTCTTT; CDR3aa: CASSPRNAQGAGEAFF
v_gene: TRBV7-6; abundance: -; j_gene: TRBJ2-7; d_gene: -; CDR3nt: TGTGCCAGCAGCTTAGACCCCGGGACATCCCTCCGGGAGCAGTACTTC; CDR3aa: CASSLDPGTSLREQYF
v_gene: TRBV19; abundance: -; j_gene: TRBJ2-5; d_gene: -; CDR3nt: TGTGCCAGTAGTCAACCACAGGATCAAGAGACCCAGTACTTC; CDR3aa: CASSQPQDQETQYF
v_gene: TRBV9; abundance: -; j_gene: TRBJ1-3; d_gene: TRBD1; CDR3nt: TGTGCCAGCAGCGTAGCCGGGACAGGGGTTGGAAACACCATATATTTT; CDR3aa: CASSVAGTGVGNTIYF